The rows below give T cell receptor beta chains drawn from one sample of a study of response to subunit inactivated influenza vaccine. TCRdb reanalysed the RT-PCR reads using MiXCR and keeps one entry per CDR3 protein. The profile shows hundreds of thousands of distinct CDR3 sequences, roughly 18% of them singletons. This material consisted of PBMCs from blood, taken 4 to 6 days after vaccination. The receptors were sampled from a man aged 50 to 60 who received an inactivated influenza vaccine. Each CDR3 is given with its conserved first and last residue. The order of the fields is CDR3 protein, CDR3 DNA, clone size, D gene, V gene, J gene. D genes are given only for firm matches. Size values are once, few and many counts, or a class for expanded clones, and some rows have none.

CDR3aa: CASSLGVGGYNEQFF
CDR3nt: TGCGCCAGCAGCTTGGGGGTCGGGGGATACAATGAGCAGTTCTTC
abundance: -
d_gene: -
v_gene: TRBV5-1
j_gene: TRBJ2-1

CDR3aa: CASKSPGQVDGYTF
CDR3nt: TGTGCCAGCAAATCCCCGGGACAGGTAGATGGCTACACCTTC
abundance: -
d_gene: TRBD1
v_gene: TRBV6-1
j_gene: TRBJ1-2

CDR3aa: CASSLVAGSNQPQHF
CDR3nt: TGTGCCAGCAGCTTAGTAGCAGGGTCGAATCAGCCCCAGCATTTT
abundance: many
d_gene: -
v_gene: TRBV7-2
j_gene: TRBJ1-5

CDR3aa: CAISDTGYEQFF
CDR3nt: TGTGCCATCAGTGATACAGGGTATGAGCAGTTCTTC
abundance: -
d_gene: -
v_gene: TRBV10-3
j_gene: TRBJ2-1

CDR3aa: CAWSHLRKKYF
CDR3nt: TGTGCCTGGAGCCACTTGCGGAAGAAGTACTTC
abundance: few
d_gene: -
v_gene: TRBV30
j_gene: TRBJ2-7

CDR3aa: CASSPRAGGPNTGELFF
CDR3nt: TGTGCCAGCAGTCCACGAGCGGGGGGTCCGAACACCGGGGAGCTGTTTTTT
abundance: -
d_gene: TRBD2
v_gene: TRBV12-3/TRBV12-4
j_gene: TRBJ2-2

CDR3aa: CASSFQENSYEQYF
CDR3nt: TGTGCCAGCAGCTTCCAGGAGAACTCCTACGAGCAGTACTTC
abundance: few
d_gene: -
v_gene: TRBV7-2
j_gene: TRBJ2-7

CDR3aa: CASSYRPSDYNEQFF
CDR3nt: TGTGCCAGCAGTTATCGGCCTAGTGATTACAATGAGCAGTTCTTC
abundance: many
d_gene: -
v_gene: TRBV6-2/TRBV6-3
j_gene: TRBJ2-1

CDR3aa: CASSGIAGTYTDTQYF
CDR3nt: TGTGCCAGCAGCGGTATAGCGGGGACGTACACAGATACGCAGTATTTT
abundance: few
d_gene: TRBD2
v_gene: TRBV5-6
j_gene: TRBJ2-3

CDR3aa: CSDKDLMGAYEQYF
CDR3nt: TGCAGTGACAAAGACCTAATGGGGGCCTACGAGCAGTACTTC
abundance: many
d_gene: -
v_gene: TRBV20-1
j_gene: TRBJ2-7

CDR3aa: CASSFGRSAYEQYF
CDR3nt: TGTGCCAGCAGCTTCGGGCGGTCAGCCTACGAGCAGTACTTC
abundance: many
d_gene: -
v_gene: TRBV11-2
j_gene: TRBJ2-7